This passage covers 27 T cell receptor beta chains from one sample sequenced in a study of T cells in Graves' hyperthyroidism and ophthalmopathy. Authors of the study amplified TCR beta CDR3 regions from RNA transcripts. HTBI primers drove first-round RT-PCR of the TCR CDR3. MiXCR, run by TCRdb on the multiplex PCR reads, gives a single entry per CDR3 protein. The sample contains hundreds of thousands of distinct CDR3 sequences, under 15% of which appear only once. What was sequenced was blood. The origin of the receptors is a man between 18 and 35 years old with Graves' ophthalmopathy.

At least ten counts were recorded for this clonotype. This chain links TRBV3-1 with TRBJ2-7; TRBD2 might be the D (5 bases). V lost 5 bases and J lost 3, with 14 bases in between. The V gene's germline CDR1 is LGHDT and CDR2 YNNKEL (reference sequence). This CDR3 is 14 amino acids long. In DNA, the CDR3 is TGTGCCAGCAGCTCCCCGGACGGGAACTACGAGCAGTACTTC. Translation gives CASSSPDGNYEQYF.

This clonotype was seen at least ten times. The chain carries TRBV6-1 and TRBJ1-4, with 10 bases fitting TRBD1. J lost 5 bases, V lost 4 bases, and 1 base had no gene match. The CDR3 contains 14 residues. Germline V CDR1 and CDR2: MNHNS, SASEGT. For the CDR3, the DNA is TGTGCCAGCAGTGGGACAGGGGGAAATGAAAAACTGTTTTTT. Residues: CASSGTGGNEKLFF.

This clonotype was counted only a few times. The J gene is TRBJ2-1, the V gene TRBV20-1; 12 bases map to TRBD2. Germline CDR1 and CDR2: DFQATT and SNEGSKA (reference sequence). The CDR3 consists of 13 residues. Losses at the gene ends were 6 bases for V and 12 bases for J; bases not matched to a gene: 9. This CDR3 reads CSATGLAGWWQFF. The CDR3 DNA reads TGCAGTGCGACTGGACTAGCGGGATGGTGGCAGTTCTTC.

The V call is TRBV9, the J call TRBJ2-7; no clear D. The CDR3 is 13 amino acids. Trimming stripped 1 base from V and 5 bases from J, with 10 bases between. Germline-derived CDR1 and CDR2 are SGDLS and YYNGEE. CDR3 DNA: TGTGCCAGCAGCGTATCCCCCCTCAACGAGCAGTACTTC. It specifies CASSVSPLNEQYF.

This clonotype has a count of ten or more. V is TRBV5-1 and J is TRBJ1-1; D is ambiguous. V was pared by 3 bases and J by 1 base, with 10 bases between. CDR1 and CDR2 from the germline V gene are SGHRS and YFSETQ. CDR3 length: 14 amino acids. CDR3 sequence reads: CASSSGPPNTEAFF. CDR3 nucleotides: TGCGCCAGCAGCTCAGGACCCCCGAACACTGAAGCTTTCTTT.

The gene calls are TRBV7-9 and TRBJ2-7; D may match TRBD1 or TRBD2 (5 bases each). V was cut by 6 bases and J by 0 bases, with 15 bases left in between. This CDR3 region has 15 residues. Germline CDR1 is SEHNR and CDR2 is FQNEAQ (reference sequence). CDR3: CASRYRDDPSYEQYF. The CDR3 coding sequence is TGTGCCAGCAGGTACCGGGACGACCCCTCCTACGAGCAGTACTTC.

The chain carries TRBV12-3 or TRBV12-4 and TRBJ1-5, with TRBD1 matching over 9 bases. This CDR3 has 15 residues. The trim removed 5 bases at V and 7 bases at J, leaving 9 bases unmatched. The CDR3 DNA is TGTGCCAGCAGTGCGCGGGACAGGGAAATCCAGCCCCAGCATTTT. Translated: CASSARDREIQPQHF.

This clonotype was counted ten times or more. CDR3 amino acids: CASTQTGLNTEAFF. The CDR3 coding sequence is TGTGCCAGCACCCAAACAGGACTGAACACTGAAGCTTTCTTT. This chain connects TRBV7-9 to TRBJ1-1, with D possibly being TRBD1 (5 bases). Germline assignment: CDR1 SEHNR and CDR2 FQNEAQ (reference sequence). The CDR3 is 14 residues long. Trimming cost V 7 bases and J 0 bases, with 12 bases left between them.

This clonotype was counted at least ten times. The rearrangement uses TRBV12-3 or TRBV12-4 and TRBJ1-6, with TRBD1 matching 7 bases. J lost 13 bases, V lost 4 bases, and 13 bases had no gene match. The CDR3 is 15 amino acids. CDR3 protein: CASSSRGQPYGPLHF. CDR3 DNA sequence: TGTGCCAGCAGTTCCCGGGGACAGCCCTATGGGCCCCTCCACTTT.

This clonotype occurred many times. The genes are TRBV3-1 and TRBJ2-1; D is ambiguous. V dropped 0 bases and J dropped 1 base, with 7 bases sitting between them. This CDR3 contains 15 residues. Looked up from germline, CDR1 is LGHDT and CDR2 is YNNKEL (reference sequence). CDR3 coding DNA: TGTGCCAGCAGCCAAGATCAAGGGTCCTACAATGAGCAGTTCTTC. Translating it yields CASSQDQGSYNEQFF.

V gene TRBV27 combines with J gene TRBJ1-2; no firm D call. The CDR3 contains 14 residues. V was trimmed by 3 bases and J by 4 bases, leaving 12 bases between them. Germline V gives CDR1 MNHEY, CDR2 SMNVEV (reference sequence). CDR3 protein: CASSFLRVPYGYTF. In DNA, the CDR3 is TGTGCCAGCAGTTTTCTTAGGGTTCCCTATGGCTACACCTTC.

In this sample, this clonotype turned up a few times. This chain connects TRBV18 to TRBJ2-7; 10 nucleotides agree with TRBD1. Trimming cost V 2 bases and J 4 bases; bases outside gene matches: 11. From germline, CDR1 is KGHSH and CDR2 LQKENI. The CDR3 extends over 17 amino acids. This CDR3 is CASSPSRDRGALYEQYF. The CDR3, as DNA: TGTGCCAGCTCACCATCCCGGGACAGGGGCGCTCTGTACGAGCAGTACTTC.

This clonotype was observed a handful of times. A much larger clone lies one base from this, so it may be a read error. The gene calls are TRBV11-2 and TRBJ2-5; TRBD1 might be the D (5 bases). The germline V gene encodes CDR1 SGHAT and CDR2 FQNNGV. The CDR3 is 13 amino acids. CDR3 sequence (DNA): TGTGCCAGCGAGCGACTCGGACAAGAGGCCCAGTACTTC. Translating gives CASERLGQEAQYF.

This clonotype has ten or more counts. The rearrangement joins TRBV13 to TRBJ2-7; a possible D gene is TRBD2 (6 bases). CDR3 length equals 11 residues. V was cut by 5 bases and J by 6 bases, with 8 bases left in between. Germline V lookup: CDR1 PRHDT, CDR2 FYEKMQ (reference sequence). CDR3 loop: CASSPGVEQYF. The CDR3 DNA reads TGTGCCAGCAGCCCGGGGGTCGAGCAGTACTTC.

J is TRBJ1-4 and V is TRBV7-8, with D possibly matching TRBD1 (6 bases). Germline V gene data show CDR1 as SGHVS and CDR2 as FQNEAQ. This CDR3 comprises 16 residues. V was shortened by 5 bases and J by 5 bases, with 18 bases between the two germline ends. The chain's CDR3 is CASSPRPQGANEKLFF. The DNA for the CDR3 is TGTGCCAGCAGCCCCCGCCCACAGGGCGCCAATGAAAAACTGTTTTTT.

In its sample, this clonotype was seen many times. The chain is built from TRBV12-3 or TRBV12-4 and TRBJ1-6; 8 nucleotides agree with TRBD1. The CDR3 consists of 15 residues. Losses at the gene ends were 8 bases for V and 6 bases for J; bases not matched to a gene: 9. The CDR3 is CASGLGQGVNSPLHF. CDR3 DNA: TGTGCCAGCGGCCTAGGACAGGGAGTTAATTCACCCCTCCACTTT.

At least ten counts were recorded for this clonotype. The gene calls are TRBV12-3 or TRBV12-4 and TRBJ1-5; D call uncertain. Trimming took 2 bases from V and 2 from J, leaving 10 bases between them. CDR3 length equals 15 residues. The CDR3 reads CASSLMGEGNQPQHF. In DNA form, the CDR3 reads TGTGCCAGCAGTTTAATGGGAGAGGGCAATCAGCCCCAGCATTTT.

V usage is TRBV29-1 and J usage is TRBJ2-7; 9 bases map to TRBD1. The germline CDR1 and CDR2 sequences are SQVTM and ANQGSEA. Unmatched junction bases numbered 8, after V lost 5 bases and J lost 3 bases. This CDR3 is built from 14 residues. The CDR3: CSVQPDRGIYEQYF. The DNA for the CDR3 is TGCAGCGTTCAACCTGACAGGGGGATCTACGAGCAGTACTTC.

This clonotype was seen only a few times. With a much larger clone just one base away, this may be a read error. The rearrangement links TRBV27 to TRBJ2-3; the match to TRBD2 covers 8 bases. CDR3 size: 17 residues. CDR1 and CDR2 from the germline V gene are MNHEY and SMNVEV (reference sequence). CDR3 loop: CASSLHSGTSSTGTQYF. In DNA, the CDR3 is TGTGCCAGCAGTTTGCACTCCGGGACTAGTAGCACAGGTACGCAGTATTTT.

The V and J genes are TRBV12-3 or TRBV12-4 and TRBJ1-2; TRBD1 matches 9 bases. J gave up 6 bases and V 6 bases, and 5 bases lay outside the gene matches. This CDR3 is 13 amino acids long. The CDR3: CASREGQGDGYTF. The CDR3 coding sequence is TGTGCCAGCAGGGAGGGACAGGGAGATGGCTACACCTTC.

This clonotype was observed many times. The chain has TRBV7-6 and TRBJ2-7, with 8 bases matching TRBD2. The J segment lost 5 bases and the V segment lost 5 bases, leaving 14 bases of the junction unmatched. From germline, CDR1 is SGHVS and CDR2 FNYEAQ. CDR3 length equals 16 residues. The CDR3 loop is CASSERAGADPNEQYF. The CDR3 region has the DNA TGTGCCAGCAGCGAGAGAGCGGGGGCGGACCCAAACGAGCAGTACTTC.

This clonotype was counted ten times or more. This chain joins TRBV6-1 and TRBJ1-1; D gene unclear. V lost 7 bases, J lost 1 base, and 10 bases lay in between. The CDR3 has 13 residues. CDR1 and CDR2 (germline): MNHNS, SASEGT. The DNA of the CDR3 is TGTGCCAGCACACTACGGGAGAACACTGAAGCTTTCTTT. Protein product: CASTLRENTEAFF.

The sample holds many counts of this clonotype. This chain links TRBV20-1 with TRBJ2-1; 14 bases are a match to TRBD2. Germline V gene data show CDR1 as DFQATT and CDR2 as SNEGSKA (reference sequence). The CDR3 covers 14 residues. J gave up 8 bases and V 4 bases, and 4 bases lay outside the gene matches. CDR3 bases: TGCAGTGCTACAACGGGACTAGCGGGAGATGAGCAGTTCTTC. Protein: CSATTGLAGDEQFF.

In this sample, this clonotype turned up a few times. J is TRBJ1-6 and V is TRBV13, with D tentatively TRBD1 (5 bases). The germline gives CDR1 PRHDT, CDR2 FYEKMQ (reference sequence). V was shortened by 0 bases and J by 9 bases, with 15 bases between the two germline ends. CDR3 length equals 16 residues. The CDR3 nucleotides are TGTGCCAGCAGCTTAGGAGGGGCCTCTATTAGTTCACCCCTCCACTTT. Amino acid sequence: CASSLGGASISSPLHF.

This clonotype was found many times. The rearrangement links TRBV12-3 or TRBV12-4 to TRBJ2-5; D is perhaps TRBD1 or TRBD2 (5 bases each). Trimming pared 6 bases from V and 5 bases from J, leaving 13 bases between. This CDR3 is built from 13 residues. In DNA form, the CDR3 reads TGTGCCAGCAGCCCGGGGCCCCATGAGACCCAGTACTTC. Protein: CASSPGPHETQYF.

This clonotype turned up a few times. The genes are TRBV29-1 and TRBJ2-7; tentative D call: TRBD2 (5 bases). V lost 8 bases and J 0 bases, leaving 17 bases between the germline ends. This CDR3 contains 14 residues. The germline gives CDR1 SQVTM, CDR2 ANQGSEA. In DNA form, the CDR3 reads TGCAGCCGGGGTCGGGCAAAGTACTCCTACGAGCAGTACTTC. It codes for CSRGRAKYSYEQYF.

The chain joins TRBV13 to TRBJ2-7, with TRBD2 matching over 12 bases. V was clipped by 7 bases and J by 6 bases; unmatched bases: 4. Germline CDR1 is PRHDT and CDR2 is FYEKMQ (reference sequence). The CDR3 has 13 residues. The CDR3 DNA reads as TGTGCCAGCACTCTAGCGGGGGGGCTCGAGCAGTACTTC. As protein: CASTLAGGLEQYF.